This T cell receptor beta chain was captured in a study of cytomegalovirus exposure and HLA in healthy donors. General observations from the study: It was reported in a later analysis that an Asian-associated ancestry cluster showed fewer N-insertions than the 666-donor mean.

PCR employed 60 Vbeta and 13 Jbeta primers. TCRdb's table, derived via immunoSEQ multiplex PCR, lists solely in-frame clones and lacks some. The table records tens of thousands of clones, about three quarters of them present only once. Comment on this clone: Its antigen is unidentified.

The specimen sequenced was PBMCs. The sequence was collected from a male donor in good health and CMV-seronegative.

CDR3 amino acids: CASSISGKGDYGYTF. In DNA form, the CDR3 reads TGTGCCAGCAGCATATCAGGGAAGGGTGACTATGGCTACACCTTC. J is TRBJ1-2 and V is TRBV6-6; a possible D gene is TRBD1 (5 bases). The CDR3 has 15 residues. The V and J ends lost 6 bases and 3 bases respectively, with 17 bases between them. Germline V gene sequence: CDR1 MNHNY, CDR2 SVGAGI (reference sequence).